This T cell receptor (beta chain) was identified in a study of T-cell reconstitution after alpha-beta-depleted transplantation in children. This clonotype has a single count. What it binds is not known. With 2 bases removed from V and 5 bases from J, the gap between germline ends came to 14 bases. CDR3 length: 15 residues. This sample's TCRbeta library carried unique molecular identifier barcodes. TCRdb fed the PCR reads into MiXCR, producing one record per CDR3 protein. Of hundreds of thousands of distinct CDR3 sequences in the sample, roughly 17% were seen once. General study points: Reports say that about two months after transplant, the alpha-beta T cells came out of several hundred graft clones that had expanded.

The gene calls are TRBV12-3 or TRBV12-4 and TRBJ2-3, with a possible D match to TRBD2 (6 bases). The receptor was derived from a male patient under 10 years old who had a stem cell transplant for acute lymphoblastic leukemia, so the T cells may come from the graft donor. Specimen: PBMCs, mostly from graft donor cells, collected 360 days after TCRalphabeta/CD19-depleted stem cell transplant. The CDR3, as DNA: TGTGCCAGCAGTTTACTTGGCGGGAAGATAGATACGCAGTATTTT. Residues: CASSLLGGKIDTQYF.